Presented here are 5 T cell receptor beta chains from one specimen sequenced in a study of blood T cell repertoires in COVID-19. TCRdb's table, derived via immunoSEQ multiplex PCR, lists solely in-frame clones and lacks some. This table holds about 82,000 clones, 60% to 80% found once. Sample: peripheral blood. These receptors all come from a man aged 55 to 69 with COVID-19, enrolled during active disease.

The rearrangement uses TRBV11-2 and TRBJ1-5; D perhaps matches TRBD1 (6 bases). The germline V gene has CDR1 SGHAT and CDR2 FQNNGV. The CDR3 is 11 residues long. Trimming pared 5 bases from V and 9 bases from J, leaving 8 bases between. The CDR3, as DNA: TGTGCCAGCAGCCGAGGGGGGCCCCAGCATTTT. Translation gives CASSRGGPQHF. The whole variable domain, filled in from reference TRBV11-2 and TRBJ1-5, reads EAGVAQSPRYKIIEKRQSVAFWCNPISGHATLYWYQQILGQGPKLLIQFQNNGVVDDSQLPKDRFSAERLKGVDSTLKIQPAKLEDSAVYLCASSRGGPQHFGDGTRLSIL.

This clone was found a few times. The chain combines TRBV19 with TRBJ2-7; 12 bases line up with TRBD1. CDR3 length: 13 residues. Germline CDR1 reads LNHDA; CDR2 reads SQIVND (reference sequence). After removal of 6 bases from V and 6 bases from J, the junction contained 3 bases not matched to a gene. The CDR3, as DNA: TGTGCCAGTAGCGGGACAGGGGGCGCCGAGCAGTACTTC. The encoded protein is CASSGTGGAEQYF.

V gene TRBV7-2 combines with J gene TRBJ2-3; the D is unclear. V was shortened by 5 bases and J by 4 bases, with 13 bases between the two germline ends. The germline CDR1 and CDR2 sequences are SGHTA and FQGNSA. The CDR3 spans 14 residues. The CDR3 sequence is CASSLSRLPDTQYF. The CDR3 DNA follows: TGTGCCAGCAGCCTCTCGAGGTTACCAGATACGCAGTATTTT.

This clone was observed a single time. The V and J genes are TRBV18 and TRBJ1-3; no reliable D call. V gave up 3 bases and J gave up 0 bases, with 15 bases separating them. Germline V gene sequence: CDR1 KGHSH, CDR2 LQKENI. This CDR3 has 17 residues. CDR3: CASSPLASKDSGNTIYF. Written as DNA, the CDR3 is TGTGCCAGCTCACCGCTAGCATCAAAAGACTCTGGAAACACCATATATTTT.

This clone was observed a handful of times. The chain has TRBV18 and TRBJ1-1, with D unclear. Germline CDR1 is KGHSH and CDR2 is LQKENI. Trimming removed 5 bases from V and 4 bases from J, with 11 bases in between. The CDR3 length is 13 residues. The CDR3, as DNA: TGTGCCAGCTCATATAGTGAGGGCACTGAAGCTTTCTTT. It specifies CASSYSEGTEAFF.